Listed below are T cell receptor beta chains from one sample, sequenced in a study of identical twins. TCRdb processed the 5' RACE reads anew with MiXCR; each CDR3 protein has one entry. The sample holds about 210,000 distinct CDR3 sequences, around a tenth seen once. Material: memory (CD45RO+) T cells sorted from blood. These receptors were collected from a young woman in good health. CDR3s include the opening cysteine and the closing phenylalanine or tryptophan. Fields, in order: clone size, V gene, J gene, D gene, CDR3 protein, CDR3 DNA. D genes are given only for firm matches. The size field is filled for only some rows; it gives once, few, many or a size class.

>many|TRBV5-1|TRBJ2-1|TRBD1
CASSFYRDRGNEQFF
TGCGCCAGCAGCTTTTACCGGGACAGGGGCAATGAGCAGTTCTTC
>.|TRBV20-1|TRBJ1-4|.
CSASPYSEKLFF
TGCAGTGCTAGTCCGTATAGCGAAAAACTGTTTTTT
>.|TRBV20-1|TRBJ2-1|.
CSAQVWDTRYNEQFF
TGCAGTGCCCAGGTGTGGGACACGAGATACAATGAGCAGTTCTTC
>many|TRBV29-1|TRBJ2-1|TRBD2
CSGHSGGDYNEQFF
TGCAGCGGACATAGCGGGGGGGACTACAATGAGCAGTTCTTC
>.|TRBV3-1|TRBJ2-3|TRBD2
CASSPVAGDRYTQYF
TGTGCCAGCAGCCCTGTAGCGGGAGATCGTTACACGCAGTATTTT
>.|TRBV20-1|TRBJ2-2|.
CSASVYKNTGELFF
TGCAGTGCCTCAGTCTATAAGAACACCGGGGAGCTGTTTTTT
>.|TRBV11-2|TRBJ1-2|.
CASSLGGLVTF
TGTGCCAGCAGCTTGGGGGGGCTCGTGACCTTC
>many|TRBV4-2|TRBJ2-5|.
CASSSGSLQGKETQYF
TGTGCCAGCAGCTCTGGGAGCCTTCAGGGGAAAGAGACCCAGTACTTC
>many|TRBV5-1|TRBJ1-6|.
CASSLGAPNSPLHF
TGCGCCAGCAGCTTGGGGGCACCTAATTCACCCCTCCACTTT
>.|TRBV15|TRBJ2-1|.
CATAHSSYNEQFF
TGTGCCACCGCCCACAGCTCCTACAATGAGCAGTTCTTC
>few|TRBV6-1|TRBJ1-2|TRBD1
CASSESRQGDGYTF
TGTGCCAGCAGTGAATCGCGGCAGGGGGATGGCTACACCTTC
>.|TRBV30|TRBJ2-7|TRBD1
CAWSRQGLPGYF
TGTGCCTGGAGTAGACAGGGTTTACCGGGGTACTTC
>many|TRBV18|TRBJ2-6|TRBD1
CASSPQTPGQGFVLTF
TGTGCCAGCTCACCCCAAACTCCGGGACAGGGCTTCGTCCTGACTTTC
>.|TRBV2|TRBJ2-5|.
CASAQGRETQYF
TGTGCCAGCGCCCAGGGTCGAGAGACCCAGTACTTC
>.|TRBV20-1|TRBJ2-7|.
CSAGGDAEDYEQYF
TGCAGTGCCGGCGGGGACGCTGAAGACTACGAGCAGTACTTC
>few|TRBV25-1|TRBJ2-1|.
CASSLGGGTEQFF
TGTGCCAGCAGCTTGGGGGGCGGTACTGAGCAGTTCTTC
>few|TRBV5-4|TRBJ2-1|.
CASSLSSGLYNEQFF
TGTGCCAGCAGCTTAAGTAGCGGCCTCTACAATGAGCAGTTCTTC
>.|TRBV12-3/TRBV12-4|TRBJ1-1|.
CASSLWDAEAFF
TGTGCCAGCAGCTTGTGGGACGCTGAAGCTTTCTTT
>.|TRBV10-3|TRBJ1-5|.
CAISLGTGNQPQHF
TGTGCCATCAGTCTTGGGACCGGTAATCAGCCCCAGCATTTT
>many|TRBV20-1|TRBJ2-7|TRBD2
CSASGEAGIYEQYF
TGCAGTGCTAGTGGGGAAGCGGGGATCTACGAGCAGTACTTC
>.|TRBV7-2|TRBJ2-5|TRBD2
CASSPQKAAGGETQYF
TGTGCCAGCAGCCCGCAAAAAGCCGCGGGGGGGGAGACCCAGTACTTC
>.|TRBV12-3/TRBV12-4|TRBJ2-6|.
CASSPGRPGGANVLTF
TGTGCCAGCAGCCCCGGACGCCCCGGGGGGGCCAACGTCCTGACTTTC
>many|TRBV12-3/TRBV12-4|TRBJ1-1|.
CASSLNGGGMNTEAFF
TGTGCCAGCAGTTTAAACGGGGGAGGGATGAACACTGAAGCTTTCTTT
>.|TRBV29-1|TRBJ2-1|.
CSVPGNNEQFF
TGCAGCGTTCCTGGGAACAATGAGCAGTTCTTC
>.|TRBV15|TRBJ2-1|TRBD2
CATSIGLAGSYNEQFF
TGTGCCACCAGCATAGGACTAGCGGGCTCCTACAATGAGCAGTTCTTC
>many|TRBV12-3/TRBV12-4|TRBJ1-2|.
CASSSWGEADYGYTF
TGTGCCAGCAGTTCCTGGGGGGAGGCAGACTATGGCTACACCTTC
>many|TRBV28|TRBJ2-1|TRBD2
CASTGTSGRNEQFF
TGTGCCAGCACCGGGACTAGCGGTCGGAATGAGCAGTTCTTC